The 30 T cell receptor beta chains listed next were all sequenced from one sample in a study of radiotherapy plus CTLA-4 blockade in lung cancer. TCRdb's copy holds only in-frame clones and misses some; the assay was immunoSEQ multiplex PCR. The table has around 100,000 clones, approximately 74% seen once; the top ten hold 2.8%. This material consisted of peripheral blood, taken from a patient treated with radiotherapy plus ipilimumab. The origin of the receptors is a human donor with non-small cell lung cancer who had a partial response to radiotherapy plus ipilimumab. Some clones in this sample may be carry-over from other donors' samples.

V gene TRBV28 combines with J gene TRBJ1-1; 8 positions agree with TRBD1. Germline CDR1 reads MDHEN; CDR2 reads SYDVKM. The CDR3 contains 14 residues. V shed 7 bases, J shed 0 bases, and the junction held 4 bases outside the gene matches. The CDR3 spells CASIEDRVNTEAFF. The CDR3, as DNA: TGTGCCAGCATCGAGGACAGGGTGAACACTGAAGCTTTCTTT.

The chain links TRBV7-2 to TRBJ1-2; tentative D call: TRBD1 (5 bases). V lost 5 bases to trimming and J lost 4 bases, with 17 bases between them. The germline CDR1 and CDR2 sequences are SGHTA and FQGNSA. The CDR3 extends over 15 amino acids. The CDR3 spells CASSPSRAGTYGYTF. Here the CDR3 DNA reads TGTGCCAGCAGCCCGTCCAGGGCGGGGACCTATGGCTACACCTTC.

This clone is a singleton in its sample. The rearrangement links TRBV5-4 to TRBJ1-2, with 9 bases matching TRBD1. Germline V lookup: CDR1 SGHNT, CDR2 YYREEE (reference sequence). V gave up 4 bases and J gave up 7 bases; unmatched junction bases: 5. This CDR3 is built from 13 residues. The DNA of the CDR3 is TGTGCCAGCAGCCCACAGGGGGCGTTTGGCTACACCTTC. It is translated as CASSPQGAFGYTF.

J is TRBJ2-7 and V is TRBV11-2; 14 bases map to TRBD2. Germline V gene data show CDR1 as SGHAT and CDR2 as FQNNGV. The junction had 14 bases not matched to a gene; V was cut back by 5 bases and J by 5 bases. There are 18 residues in the CDR3. The CDR3 DNA sequence: TGTGCCAGCAGCCGACAGGGGGCAGGGACTAGCGGGAGTAACGAGCAGTACTTC. It translates to CASSRQGAGTSGSNEQYF. The whole variable domain, filled in from reference TRBV11-2 and TRBJ2-7, reads EAGVAQSPRYKIIEKRQSVAFWCNPISGHATLYWYQQILGQGPKLLIQFQNNGVVDDSQLPKDRFSAERLKGVDSTLKIQPAKLEDSAVYLCASSRQGAGTSGSNEQYFGPGTRLTVT.

The chain combines TRBV7-9 with TRBJ1-3; D is ambiguous. Between the trimmed V and J ends, which lost 3 bases and 2 bases, there was a span of 11 bases. The germline CDR1 and CDR2 sequences are SEHNR and FQNEAQ (reference sequence). This CDR3 spans 15 amino acids. For the CDR3, the DNA is TGTGCCAGCAGCTTCATCCGGGAAACTGGAAACACCATATATTTT. Encoded protein: CASSFIRETGNTIYF.

The chain joins TRBV18 to TRBJ1-6; D remains unclear. The CDR3 is 14 amino acids. Germline CDR1 and CDR2: KGHSH and LQKENI. V gave up 3 bases and J gave up 7 bases, with 10 bases separating them. CDR3 DNA: TGTGCCAGCTCACCCGGACGGGAAAATTCACCCCTCCACTTT. Its translation: CASSPGRENSPLHF. Complete variable domain (other parts from reference TRBV18 and TRBJ1-6): NAGVMQNPRHLVRRRGQEARLRCSPMKGHSHVYWYRQLPEEGLKFMVYLQKENIIDESGMPKERFSAEFPKEGPSILRIQQVVRGDSAAYFCASSPGRENSPLHFGNGTRLTVT.

V usage is TRBV19 and J usage is TRBJ1-6; D not certain. The germline CDR1 and CDR2 sequences are LNHDA and SQIVND (reference sequence). The CDR3 is made up of 13 amino acids. V shed 3 bases and J shed 7 bases, with 7 bases lying between them. The CDR3 DNA reads as TGTGCCAGTAGTATCGGGTCAAATTCACCCCTCCACTTT. Residues: CASSIGSNSPLHF.

The chain uses TRBV19 and TRBJ2-2; 11 bases agree with TRBD1. This CDR3 comprises 17 residues. V was clipped by 7 bases and J by 7 bases; unmatched bases: 14. Germline loops: CDR1 LNHDA, CDR2 SQIVND (reference sequence). CDR3 coding DNA: TGTGCCAGTAACCCACGGGGACAGGGGGGAGTGAACGGGGAGCTGTTTTTT. This sequence encodes CASNPRGQGGVNGELFF.

The chain combines TRBV21-1 with TRBJ1-1. TRBV21-1 counts as a pseudogene. The CDR3 has 17 amino acids. The DNA for the CDR3 is TGTGCCAGCAGTGAAGTAGCGCGGCGGGAGCCGAACACTGAAGCTTTCTTT. Its translation: CASSEVARREPNTEAFF.

The sample holds one count of this clone. The chain employs TRBV4-1 and TRBJ2-1, with 7 bases identical to TRBD2. Unmatched junction bases numbered 10, after V lost 1 base and J lost 7 bases. Germline lookup yields CDR1 MGHRA and CDR2 YSYEKL. This CDR3 has 16 amino acids. The CDR3 sequence is CASSQGTGGGRNEQFF. DNA for the CDR3: TGCGCCAGCAGCCAAGGCACCGGGGGAGGGAGGAATGAGCAGTTCTTC.

In this sample, this clone turned up a few times. The rearrangement joins TRBV4-3 to TRBJ1-3; D is ambiguous. CDR1 and CDR2 (germline): LGHNA, YSLEER. V was shortened by 4 bases and J by 4 bases, with 8 bases between the two germline ends. The CDR3 contains 13 residues. The CDR3 loop reads CASSPTWGNTIYF. The CDR3 DNA is TGCGCCAGCAGCCCAACATGGGGAAACACCATATATTTT.

CDR3 in amino acids: CASSPGNRNEKLFF. The CDR3 DNA is TGCGCCAGCAGCCCAGGGAATCGGAATGAAAAACTGTTTTTT. The chain couples TRBV5-1 to TRBJ1-4; D is perhaps TRBD1 (5 bases). The CDR3 runs 14 residues. In germline, CDR1 is SGHRS, CDR2 YFSETQ. V dropped 4 bases and J dropped 5 bases, with 12 bases sitting between them.

The J gene is TRBJ2-7, the V gene TRBV30; D might be TRBD2 (7 bases). Germline lookup yields CDR1 GTSNPN and CDR2 SVGIG (reference sequence). CDR3 size: 14 residues. V shed 0 bases and J shed 3 bases, with 12 bases lying between them. CDR3 nucleotide sequence: TGTGCCTGGAGTGTACTCGGGGGGCTCTACGAGCAGTACTTC. Translated: CAWSVLGGLYEQYF.

The rearrangement links TRBV6-6 to TRBJ2-7; 7 nucleotides align to TRBD2. The CDR3 consists of 14 residues. Germline values: CDR1 MNHNY, CDR2 SVGAGI (reference sequence). J lost 6 bases, V lost 2 bases, and 7 bases had no gene match. As DNA, the CDR3 is TGTGCCAGCAGTTACGTGGGGACTATTTCCGAGCAGTACTTC. It is translated as CASSYVGTISEQYF.

Only a few counts were recorded for this clone. The gene calls are TRBV19 and TRBJ2-7, with TRBD1 identical over 8 bases. Germline lookup yields CDR1 LNHDA and CDR2 SQIVND (reference sequence). The CDR3 consists of 14 residues. V shed 5 bases and J 3 bases; nucleotides not matched to a gene: 6. The chain's CDR3 is CASSPQGAGYEQYF. CDR3 DNA sequence: TGTGCCAGTAGTCCCCAGGGGGCTGGCTACGAGCAGTACTTC.

V gene TRBV5-1 combines with J gene TRBJ2-6; D gene unclear. Germline-derived CDR1 and CDR2 are SGHRS and YFSETQ. Trimming left V 4 bases short and J 0 bases short, with 17 bases between. The length of the CDR3 is 18 residues. The CDR3 loop reads CASSLEAQASSGANVLTF. CDR3 in DNA: TGCGCCAGCAGCCTGGAAGCTCAGGCGAGCTCTGGGGCCAACGTCCTGACTTTC. Filled out from reference TRBV5-1 and TRBJ2-6, the complete variable domain reads KAGVTQTPRYLIKTRGQQVTLSCSPISGHRSVSWYQQTPGQGLQFLFEYFSETQRNKGNFPGRFSGRQFSNSRSEMNVSTLELGDSALYLCASSLEAQASSGANVLTFGAGSRLTVL.

In nucleotides, the CDR3 is TGTGCCAGCAGCTTAGGGGGGGGGCGAGCTAACTATGGCTACACCTTC. Translation: CASSLGGGRANYGYTF. The chain employs TRBV7-2 and TRBJ1-2, with D possibly being TRBD1 (6 bases). V dropped 1 base and J dropped 0 bases, with 12 bases sitting between them. Germline CDR1 and CDR2: SGHTA and FQGNSA. The CDR3 runs to 16 residues.

The J gene is TRBJ1-3, the V gene TRBV7-8; 10 nucleotides line up with TRBD1. The CDR3 length is 19 residues. J gave up 3 bases and V 4 bases, and 15 bases lay outside the gene matches. Germline values: CDR1 SGHVS, CDR2 FQNEAQ. The DNA of the CDR3 is TGTGCCAGCAGCTCCATGACAGGGGGCGGAGGGCGTTATGGAAACACCATATATTTT. This gives the protein CASSSMTGGGGRYGNTIYF. The complete variable domain, with remaining parts taken from reference TRBV7-8 and TRBJ1-3, reads GAGVSQSPRYKVAKRGQDVALRCDPISGHVSLFWYQQALGQGPEFLTYFQNEAQLDKSGLPSDRFFAERPEGSVSTLKIQRTQQEDSAVYLCASSSMTGGGGRYGNTIYFGEGSWLTVV.

This chain links TRBV7-8 with TRBJ1-3; D unresolved. Trimming took 1 base from V and 2 from J, leaving 9 bases between them. The CDR3 totals 15 residues. Germline V gene data show CDR1 as SGHVS and CDR2 as FQNEAQ. The CDR3 nucleotides read TGTGCCAGCAGCTTAGATTCGGGTACTGGAAACACCATATATTTT. Protein: CASSLDSGTGNTIYF.

The chain has TRBV6-5 and TRBJ2-3, with 7 bases that match TRBD2. Germline loops: CDR1 MNHEY, CDR2 SVGAGI. The CDR3 runs 16 residues. The junction had 7 bases not matched to a gene; V was cut back by 4 bases and J by 0 bases. CDR3 DNA sequence: TGTGCCAGCAGTTTGACCCCGCGGGGGAGCACAGATACGCAGTATTTT. Encoded protein: CASSLTPRGSTDTQYF.

This clone appeared a few times. The rearrangement links TRBV27 to TRBJ1-1; maybe TRBD1 (6 bases). The V end lost 7 bases, the J end lost 4 bases, and 16 bases lay between the germline ends. This CDR3 comprises 14 residues. In germline, CDR1 is MNHEY, CDR2 SMNVEV (reference sequence). CDR3 DNA: TGTGCCAGCACCCCTACAGGGTCGGGCACTGAAGCTTTCTTT. Amino acids: CASTPTGSGTEAFF.

Details on this clone: The sample has other DNA sequences that encode this CDR3 too. The chain employs TRBV7-2 and TRBJ2-5, with a weak D call TRBD2 (6 bases). The germline gives CDR1 SGHTA, CDR2 FQGNSA. V lost 4 bases, J lost 2 bases, and 8 bases lay in between. CDR3 size: 13 residues. Here the CDR3 DNA reads TGTGCCAGCAGCTGGAGGGGACAAGAGACCCAGTACTTC. Translation gives CASSWRGQETQYF.

The chain uses TRBV6-5 and TRBJ1-2, with 8 nucleotides matching TRBD1. V trimming: 6 bases; J trimming: 8 bases; junction bases outside the gene matches: 8. Germline V lookup: CDR1 MNHEY, CDR2 SVGAGI. This CDR3 is built from 13 residues. CDR3 DNA: TGTGCCAGCAGCCTCGACAGGGGAGTCGGCTACACCTTC. Protein product: CASSLDRGVGYTF.

V and J are TRBV19 and TRBJ2-7; the D is unclear. Trimming left V 5 bases short and J 5 bases short, with 16 bases between. The length of the CDR3 is 14 residues. The germline V gene encodes CDR1 LNHDA and CDR2 SQIVND (reference sequence). CDR3 DNA: TGTGCCAGTAGTCTTCGCTTGGGCACCAACGAGCAGTACTTC. It yields the protein CASSLRLGTNEQYF. Looking up the rest from reference TRBV19 and TRBJ2-7 gives the full variable domain: DGGITQSPKYLFRKEGQNVTLSCEQNLNHDAMYWYRQDPGQGLRLIYYSQIVNDFQKGDIAEGYSVSREKKESFPLTVTSAQKNPTAFYLCASSLRLGTNEQYFGPGTRLTVT.

This clone was counted once. This chain joins TRBV9 and TRBJ2-3; 7 bases are a match to TRBD2. CDR3 length: 14 amino acids. Germline trimming cut 4 bases from V and 2 bases from J; bases unmatched to any gene: 4. Germline CDR1 SGDLS, CDR2 YYNGEE. This chain's CDR3 is CASSLSGDTDTQYF. The DNA for the CDR3 is TGTGCCAGCAGCTTAAGCGGGGACACAGATACGCAGTATTTT.

Here the CDR3 reads CASSPRAGANTGELFF. As DNA, the CDR3 is TGTGCCAGCTCACCACGGGCGGGAGCGAACACCGGGGAGCTGTTTTTT. The rearrangement uses TRBV18 and TRBJ2-2, with 7 bases matching TRBD2. Germline-derived CDR1 and CDR2 are KGHSH and LQKENI. The CDR3 consists of 16 residues. Trimming at V came to 1 base and at J to 0 bases, leaving 2 bases not matched to a gene.

The chain is built from TRBV7-9 and TRBJ2-1; possibly TRBD2 for D (5 bases). Germline CDR1 SEHNR, CDR2 FQNEAQ (reference sequence). The V end was cut by 7 bases, the J end by 3 bases, with 13 bases between. This CDR3 is built from 14 residues. In DNA, the CDR3 is TGTGCCAGCACCCGCGGGTTTGGCTACAATGAGCAGTTCTTC. Translating it yields CASTRGFGYNEQFF.

The chain recombines TRBV5-8 with TRBJ1-2, with D unresolved. This CDR3 has 14 residues. V lost 0 bases and J lost 3, with 9 bases in between. Germline loops: CDR1 SGHTS, CDR2 YDEGEE. CDR3 sequence: CASSLERTYYGYTF. The CDR3 DNA sequence: TGTGCCAGCAGCTTGGAGCGCACTTACTATGGCTACACCTTC.

V usage is TRBV7-9 and J usage is TRBJ2-5; D is perhaps TRBD1 (6 bases). Gene TRBJ2-7 matches the end of the DNA better, so the J call may be wrong. CDR1 SEHNR and CDR2 FQNEAQ come from the germline V gene (reference sequence). This CDR3 contains 14 residues. This CDR3 reads CASSLEGDTYEQYF. CDR3 DNA sequence: TGTGCCAGCAGCTTAGAAGGGGACACCTACGAGCAGTACTTC.

This CDR3 reads CASSLVGGRDETQYF. CDR3 coding DNA: TGTGCCAGCAGCTTAGTGGGGGGGAGGGATGAGACCCAGTACTTC. The chain links TRBV7-2 to TRBJ2-5; the match to TRBD2 covers 7 bases. Trimming at V came to 1 base and at J to 5 bases, leaving 7 bases not matched to a gene. CDR1 is SGHTA, CDR2 FQGNSA, per germline. The CDR3 covers 15 residues.